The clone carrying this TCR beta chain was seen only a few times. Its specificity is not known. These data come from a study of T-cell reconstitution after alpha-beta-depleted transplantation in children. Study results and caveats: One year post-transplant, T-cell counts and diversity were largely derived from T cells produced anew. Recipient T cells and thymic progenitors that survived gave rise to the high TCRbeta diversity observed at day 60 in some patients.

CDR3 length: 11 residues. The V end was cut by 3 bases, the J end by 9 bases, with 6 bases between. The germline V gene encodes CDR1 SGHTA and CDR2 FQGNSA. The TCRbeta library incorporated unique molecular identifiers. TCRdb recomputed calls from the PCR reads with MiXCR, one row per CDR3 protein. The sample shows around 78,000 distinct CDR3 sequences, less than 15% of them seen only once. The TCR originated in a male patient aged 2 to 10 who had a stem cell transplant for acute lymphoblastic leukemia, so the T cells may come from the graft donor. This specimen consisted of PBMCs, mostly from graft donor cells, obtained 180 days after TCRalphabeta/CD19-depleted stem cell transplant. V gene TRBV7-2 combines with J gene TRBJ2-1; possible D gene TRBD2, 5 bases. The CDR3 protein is CASSFSVEQFF. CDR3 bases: TGTGCCAGCAGCTTTAGCGTTGAGCAGTTCTTC.